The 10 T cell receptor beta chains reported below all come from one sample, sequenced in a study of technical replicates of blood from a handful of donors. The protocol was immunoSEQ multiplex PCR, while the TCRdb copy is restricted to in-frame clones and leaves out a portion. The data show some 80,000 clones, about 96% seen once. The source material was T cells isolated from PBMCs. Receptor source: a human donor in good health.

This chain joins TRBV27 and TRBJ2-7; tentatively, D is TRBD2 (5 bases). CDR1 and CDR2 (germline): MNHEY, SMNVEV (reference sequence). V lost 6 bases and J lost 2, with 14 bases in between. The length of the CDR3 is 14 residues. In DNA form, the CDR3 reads TGTGCCAGCAGCTCTTCGGGGTATACCTACGAGCAGTACTTC. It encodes CASSSSGYTYEQYF.

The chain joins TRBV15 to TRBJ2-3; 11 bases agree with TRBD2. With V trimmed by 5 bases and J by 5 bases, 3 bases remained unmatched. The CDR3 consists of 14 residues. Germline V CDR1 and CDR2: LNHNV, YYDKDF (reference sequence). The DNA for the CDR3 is TGTGCCACCAGCCGCGGACTAGCGGGAGATACGCAGTATTTT. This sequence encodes CATSRGLAGDTQYF.

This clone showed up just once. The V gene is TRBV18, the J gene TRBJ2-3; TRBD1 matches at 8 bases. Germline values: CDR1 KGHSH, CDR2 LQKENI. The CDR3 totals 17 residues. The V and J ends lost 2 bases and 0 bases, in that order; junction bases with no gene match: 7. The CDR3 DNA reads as TGTGCCAGCTCACCAGGTGACAGGGGCTATAGCACAGATACGCAGTATTTT. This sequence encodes CASSPGDRGYSTDTQYF.

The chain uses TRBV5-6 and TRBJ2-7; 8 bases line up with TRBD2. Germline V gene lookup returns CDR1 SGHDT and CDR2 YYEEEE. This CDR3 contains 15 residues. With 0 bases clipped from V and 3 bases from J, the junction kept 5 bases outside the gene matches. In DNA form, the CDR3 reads TGTGCCAGCAGCTTGGATCCTAGCGGGCTCTACGAGCAGTACTTC. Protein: CASSLDPSGLYEQYF.

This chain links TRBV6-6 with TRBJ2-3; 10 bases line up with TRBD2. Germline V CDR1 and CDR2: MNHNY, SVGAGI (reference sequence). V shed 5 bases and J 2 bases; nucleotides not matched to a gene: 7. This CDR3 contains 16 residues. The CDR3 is CASSLRTSGNTDTQYF. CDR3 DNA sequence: TGTGCCAGCAGTCTCCGGACTAGCGGAAACACAGATACGCAGTATTTT.

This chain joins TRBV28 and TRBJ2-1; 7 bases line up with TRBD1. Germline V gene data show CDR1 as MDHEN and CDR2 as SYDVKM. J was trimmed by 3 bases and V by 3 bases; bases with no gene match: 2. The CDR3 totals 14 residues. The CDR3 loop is CASSLDRNYNEQFF. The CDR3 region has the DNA TGTGCCAGCAGTTTGGACAGGAACTACAATGAGCAGTTCTTC.

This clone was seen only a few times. This CDR3 is CAWSVGGIYTEAFF. The CDR3, as DNA: TGTGCCTGGAGTGTGGGAGGGATTTACACTGAAGCTTTCTTT. The rearrangement joins TRBV30 to TRBJ1-1; D unresolved. In germline, CDR1 is GTSNPN, CDR2 SVGIG (reference sequence). The CDR3 is 14 amino acids. V shed 0 bases and J shed 3 bases, with 11 bases lying between them.

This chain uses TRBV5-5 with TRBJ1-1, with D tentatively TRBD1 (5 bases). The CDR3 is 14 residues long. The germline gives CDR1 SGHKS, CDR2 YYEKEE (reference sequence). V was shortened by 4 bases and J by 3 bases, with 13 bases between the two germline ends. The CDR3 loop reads CASSPGTGYTEAFF. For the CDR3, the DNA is TGTGCCAGCAGCCCGGGTACAGGATACACTGAAGCTTTCTTT. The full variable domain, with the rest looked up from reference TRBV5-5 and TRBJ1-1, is DAGVTQSPTHLIKTRGQQVTLRCSPISGHKSVSWYQQVLGQGPQFIFQYYEKEERGRGNFPDRFSARQFPNYSSELNVNALLLGDSALYLCASSPGTGYTEAFFGQGTRLTVV.

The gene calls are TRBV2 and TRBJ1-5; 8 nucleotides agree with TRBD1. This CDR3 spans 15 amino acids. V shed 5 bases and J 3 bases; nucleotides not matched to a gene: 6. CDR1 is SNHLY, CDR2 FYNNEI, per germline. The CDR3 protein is CASSYWTGNNQPQHF. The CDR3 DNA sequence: TGTGCCAGCAGTTATTGGACAGGGAACAATCAGCCCCAGCATTTT.

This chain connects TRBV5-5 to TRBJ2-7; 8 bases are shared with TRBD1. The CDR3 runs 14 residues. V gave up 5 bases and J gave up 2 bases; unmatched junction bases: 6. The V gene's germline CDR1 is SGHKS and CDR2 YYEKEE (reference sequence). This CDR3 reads CASRPRRGPYEQYF. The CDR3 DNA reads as TGTGCCAGCAGACCCCGCAGGGGGCCCTACGAGCAGTACTTC.